These T cell receptor beta chains were read from a single sample in a study of blood T cell repertoires in COVID-19. Assay used: immunoSEQ multiplex PCR; TCRdb lists only in-frame clones, some missing. There are about 300,000 clones in the sample; approximately 88% occur only once, and more than 1.2% lies in the top ten. The sequenced material came from peripheral blood. The receptor source for this set is a human donor with COVID-19, enrolled during active disease. The donor label of this sample is uncertain. Each CDR3 is given with its conserved first and last residue. The D gene is left open where the match is weak. For some rows the clone size is stated as once, few or many, or as a class when expanded; others skip it.

-	15	TRBJ2-3	TRBV6-6	-	TGTGCCAGCAGTACATCAGGGGTGCTGGCAGATACGCAGTATTTT	CASSTSGVLADTQYF
-	14	TRBJ1-1	TRBV28	-	TGTGCCAGCAGTCCCCTGAGGGTGAACACTGAAGCTTTCTTT	CASSPLRVNTEAFF
-	15	TRBJ2-1	TRBV4-3	-	TGCGCCAGCAGCCAAGATGCGACAGTATACAATGAGCAGTTCTTC	CASSQDATVYNEQFF
-	14	TRBJ1-2	TRBV2	-	TGTGCCAGCAGTAAGGACAAGAGATCCTATGGCTACACCTTC	CASSKDKRSYGYTF
-	14	TRBJ1-5	TRBV10-1	-	TGCGCCAGCAGTGACTCCGGGAGGAAACAGCCCCAGCATTTT	CASSDSGRKQPQHF
TRBD1	15	TRBJ1-4	TRBV7-6	few	TGTGCCAGCAGCGTACAGGGGGCGCTCAATGAAAAACTGTTTTTT	CASSVQGALNEKLFF
TRBD2	13	TRBJ2-1	TRBV19	once	TGTGCCAGTAGTATACTAGCGGGAGGCCACAAGTTCTTC	CASSILAGGHKFF
-	14	TRBJ1-1	TRBV7-8	-	TGTGCCAGCAGCTTTGACCGGGGGGGCACTGAAGCTTTCTTT	CASSFDRGGTEAFF
-	16	TRBJ2-1	TRBV9	-	TGTGCCAGCGACAGAAGAGGGGACACCACCTACAATGAGCAGTTCTTC	CASDRRGDTTYNEQFF
-	13	TRBJ1-1	TRBV18	-	TGTGCCAGCTCACCGGGGGGGAACACTGAAGCTTTCTTT	CASSPGGNTEAFF
TRBD1	19	TRBJ2-6	TRBV18	-	TGTGCCAGCTCACCACGCCCGGGACAGGTTTCCTCTGGGGCCAACGTCCTGACTTTC	CASSPRPGQVSSGANVLTF
TRBD2	16	TRBJ2-3	TRBV14	-	TGTGCCAGCAGCGACGGGACTAGGAGTTTCGCAGATACGCAGTATTTT	CASSDGTRSFADTQYF
TRBD2	15	TRBJ2-3	TRBV7-7	-	TGTGCTAGCAGCTTAGTGGGAGGGCCTGGGGATACGCAGTATTTT	CASSLVGGPGDTQYF
TRBD1	15	TRBJ2-1	TRBV28	-	TGTGCCAGCAGTTTATGGGGACAGGGGGCCGTTGAGCAGTTCTTC	CASSLWGQGAVEQFF
-	16	TRBJ2-3	TRBV7-2	-	TGTGCCACCACCGTGGGGGGAGGAGGCCCCACAGATACGCAGTATTTT	CATTVGGGGPTDTQYF
-	12	TRBJ1-5	TRBV27	-	TGTGCCAGCAGTCCCCCGGGGAGGCCCCAGCATTTT	CASSPPGRPQHF
TRBD1	15	TRBJ2-7	TRBV4-3	-	TGCGCCAGCAGCCAATCCGGGACAGGGACCAACGAGCAGTACTTC	CASSQSGTGTNEQYF
-	15	TRBJ1-1	TRBV27	few	TGTGCCAGCAGTTTCTATGGTTTGGGGGCCCCTGAAGCTTTCTTT	CASSFYGLGAPEAFF
-	14	TRBJ2-2	TRBV7-2	-	TGTGCCAGCAGCTGGGCGGGGAACACCGGGGAGCTGTTTTTT	CASSWAGNTGELFF
-	16	TRBJ1-1	TRBV28	-	TGTGCCAGCAGTTTAGGGGGCAGGGGCATGAACACTGAAGCTTTCTTT	CASSLGGRGMNTEAFF
-	14	TRBJ1-2	TRBV25-1	-	TGTGCCAGCAGTGAATATCAGACAGCCTATGGCTACACCTTC	CASSEYQTAYGYTF
-	14	TRBJ2-3	TRBV5-1	-	TGCGCCAGCAGCTTGAGGCAGGGTATAGATACGCAGTATTTT	CASSLRQGIDTQYF
-	16	TRBJ1-2	TRBV19	-	TGTGCCAGTACAACTGTTTCAGGGTTAACTAACTATGGCTACACCTTC	CASTTVSGLTNYGYTF
-	16	TRBJ2-7	TRBV27	-	TGTGCCAGCAGTTTATCGGGGGGACCCAACTCCTACGAGCAGTACTTC	CASSLSGGPNSYEQYF
-	13	TRBJ1-5	TRBV28	-	TGTGCCAGCAGTTTACGGCGGGATCAGCCCCAGCATTTT	CASSLRRDQPQHF
-	13	TRBJ1-1	TRBV11-3	-	TGTGCCAGCAGCTTAGACAGGAACACTGAAGCTTTCTTT	CASSLDRNTEAFF
-	16	TRBJ1-3	TRBV6-5	-	TGTGCCAGCAGTTACTCGGCCGACTACTCTGGAAACACCATATATTTT	CASSYSADYSGNTIYF
-	15	TRBJ2-3	TRBV7-9	-	TGTGCCAGCAGCTCGAGGGTATCTAGCACAGATACGCAGTATTTT	CASSSRVSSTDTQYF
-	16	TRBJ2-1	TRBV10-3	-	TGTGCCATCAGCAGCGACCGAGGAAGCTCCTACAATGAGCAGTTCTTC	CAISSDRGSSYNEQFF
TRBD1	14	TRBJ1-6	TRBV6-5	-	TGTGCCAGCAGCCGGGACAGGGAGAATTCACCCCTCCACTTT	CASSRDRENSPLHF
-	14	TRBJ2-7	TRBV6-5	-	TGTGCCAGCAGCCCGGATTGGGAGCCCTACGAGCAGTACTTC	CASSPDWEPYEQYF
TRBD1	15	TRBJ1-4	TRBV19	-	TGTGCCAGTAGTCCTTGGACAGGCAGCGGCGAAAAACTGTTTTTT	CASSPWTGSGEKLFF
TRBD2	15	TRBJ2-1	TRBV7-2	-	TGTGCCAGCAGCTCGGGACTAGCGCATAACAATGAGCAGTTCTTC	CASSSGLAHNNEQFF